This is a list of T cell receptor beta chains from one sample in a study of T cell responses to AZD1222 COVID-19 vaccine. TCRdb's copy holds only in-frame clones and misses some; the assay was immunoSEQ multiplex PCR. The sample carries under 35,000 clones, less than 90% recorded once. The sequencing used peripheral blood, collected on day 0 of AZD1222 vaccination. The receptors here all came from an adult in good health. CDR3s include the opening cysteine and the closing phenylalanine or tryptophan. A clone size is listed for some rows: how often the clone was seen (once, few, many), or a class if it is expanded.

CDR3: CSASRGNLEQPQHF
size: .
V: TRBV20-1
length: 14

CDR3: CASSYSRGTEAFF
size: .
V: TRBV6-2/TRBV6-3
length: 13

CDR3: CASSAPPGGPESHEQFF
size: .
V: TRBV9
length: 17

CDR3: CASSKVGNRETQYF
size: .
V: TRBV21-1
length: 14

CDR3: CASRGSRDYGYTF
size: .
V: TRBV2
length: 13

CDR3: CASSETGYGYTF
size: .
V: TRBV2
length: 12

CDR3: CASSSSRDGTQYF
size: .
V: TRBV7-7
length: 13

CDR3: CASRPAGGQYEQYF
size: .
V: TRBV5-1
length: 14

CDR3: CASSQGDRGRGEKLFF
size: .
V: TRBV4-3
length: 16

CDR3: CASGQGATEAFF
size: .
V: TRBV12-3/TRBV12-4
length: 12

CDR3: CASSLSGAPLHF
size: .
V: TRBV27
length: 12

CDR3: CATRVAGGAETQYF
size: .
V: TRBV27
length: 14

CDR3: CASSGGRLAQPQHF
size: .
V: TRBV18
length: 14

CDR3: CATSRDRGGTSTDTQYF
size: once
V: TRBV15
length: 17

CDR3: CASSLELSRNTEAFF
size: few
V: TRBV28
length: 15

CDR3: CATSRVTEAFF
size: .
V: TRBV15
length: 11

CDR3: CASSSPGQGRNEQFF
size: .
V: TRBV27
length: 15

CDR3: CASSLDNEQYF
size: few
V: TRBV5-1
length: 11

CDR3: CAWSESEMGGGYTF
size: .
V: TRBV30
length: 14

CDR3: CASRHPTSNQPQHF
size: .
V: TRBV2
length: 14

CDR3: CASSLPTGTGELFF
size: .
V: TRBV4-2
length: 14

CDR3: CASSLIADQSSYNEQFF
size: .
V: TRBV27
length: 17

CDR3: CASSHLSSYNEQFF
size: .
V: TRBV5-1
length: 14

CDR3: CASSMGQLRRGNTIYF
size: .
V: TRBV19
length: 16

CDR3: CASTPYRGRDTEAFF
size: .
V: TRBV28
length: 15

CDR3: CASGAGGRVGYGYTF
size: .
V: TRBV6-5
length: 15

CDR3: CASTLDWAGELFF
size: few
V: TRBV12-3/TRBV12-4
length: 13

CDR3: CASSSHGTVSYEQYF
size: once
V: TRBV11-2
length: 15

CDR3: CATAWTSGRNTGELFF
size: .
V: TRBV6-6
length: 16

CDR3: CATSVPGQYNEQFF
size: .
V: TRBV24-1
length: 14

CDR3: CASSFIIQGSDGYTF
size: .
V: TRBV7-2
length: 15

CDR3: CASSGFSGNTIYF
size: .
V: TRBV5-1
length: 13

CDR3: CASARDRGAEAFF
size: .
V: TRBV7-2
length: 13

CDR3: CASSSGLAGGQSETQYF
size: once
V: TRBV5-1
length: 17

CDR3: CASSEGTSAGEQYF
size: .
V: TRBV6-1
length: 14

CDR3: CASSDWTGYSSYNSPLHF
size: few
V: TRBV6-1
length: 18

CDR3: CSVEDLGDRLNTGELFF
size: .
V: TRBV29-1
length: 17

CDR3: CASSSYYQGSYNEQFF
size: .
V: TRBV28
length: 16

CDR3: CASSQVASGVGSKETQYF
size: .
V: TRBV4-3
length: 18

CDR3: CASSIGTGPNTQYF
size: .
V: TRBV19
length: 14

CDR3: CSLRGQPNTEAFF
size: few
V: TRBV29-1
length: 13

CDR3: CASSRGQGRNEKLFF
size: .
V: TRBV6-2/TRBV6-3
length: 15

CDR3: CASSLDSGTTDTQYF
size: .
V: TRBV7-9
length: 15

CDR3: CATSSRGGIPHEQFF
size: .
V: TRBV15
length: 15

CDR3: CASSPLLRGGIDTQYF
size: once
V: TRBV7-9
length: 16

CDR3: CASSDGRYTSTDTQYF
size: .
V: TRBV6-4
length: 16

CDR3: CASSANPWVYGYTF
size: .
V: TRBV11-2
length: 14